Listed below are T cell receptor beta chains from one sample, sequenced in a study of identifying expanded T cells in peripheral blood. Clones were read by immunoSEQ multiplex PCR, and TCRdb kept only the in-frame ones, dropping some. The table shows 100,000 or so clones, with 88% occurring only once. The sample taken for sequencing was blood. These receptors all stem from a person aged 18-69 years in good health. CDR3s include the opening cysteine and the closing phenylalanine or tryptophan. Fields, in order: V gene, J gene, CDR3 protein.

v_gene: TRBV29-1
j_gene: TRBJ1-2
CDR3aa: CSVGGRGDYGYTF

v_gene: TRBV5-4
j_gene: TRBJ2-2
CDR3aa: CASSLSTTFTGELFF

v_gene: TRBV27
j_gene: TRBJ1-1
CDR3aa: CASSHTDRLNTEAFF

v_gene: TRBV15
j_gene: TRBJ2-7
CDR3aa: CATSRDSRQYF

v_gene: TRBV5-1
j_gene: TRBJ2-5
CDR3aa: CASSLTGGEIQETQYF

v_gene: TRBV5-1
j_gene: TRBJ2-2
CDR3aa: CASSPGDRTHTGELFF

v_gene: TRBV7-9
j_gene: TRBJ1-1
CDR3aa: CASSSMGTRAFF

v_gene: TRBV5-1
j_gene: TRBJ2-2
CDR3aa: CASSPGTGGIGELFF

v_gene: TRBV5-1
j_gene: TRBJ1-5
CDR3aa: CASSLKSGSQPQHF

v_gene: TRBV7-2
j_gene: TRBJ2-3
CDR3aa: CASSFNGDGTQYF

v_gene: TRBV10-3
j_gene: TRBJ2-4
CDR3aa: CAIRAPAKNIQYF

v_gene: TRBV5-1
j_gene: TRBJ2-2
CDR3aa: CASSGQGNTGELFF

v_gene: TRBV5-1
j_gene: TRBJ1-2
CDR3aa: CASSSNDGWYGYTF

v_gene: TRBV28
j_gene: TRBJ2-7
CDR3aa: CASSWWRLAGGPGEQYF

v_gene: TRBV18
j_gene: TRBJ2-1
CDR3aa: CASSPPSLGGEQFF

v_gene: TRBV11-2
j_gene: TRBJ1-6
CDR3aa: CASRKSRGGGYVDNSPLHF

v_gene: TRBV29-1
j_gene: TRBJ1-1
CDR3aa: CSVDQGSTEAFF

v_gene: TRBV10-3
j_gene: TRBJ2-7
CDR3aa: CATRSSGRDYEQYF

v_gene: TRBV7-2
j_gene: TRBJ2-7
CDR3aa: CASSSGLAGVSYEQYF

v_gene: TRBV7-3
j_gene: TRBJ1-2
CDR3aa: CASSLGTGHNYGYTF

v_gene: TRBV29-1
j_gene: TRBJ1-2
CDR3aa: CSVEDLTRGHFLGGHGYTF

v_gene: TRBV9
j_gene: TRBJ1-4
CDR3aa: CASSSAGGTNEKLFF

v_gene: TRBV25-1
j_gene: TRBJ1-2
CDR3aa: CASSARGSADYGYTF

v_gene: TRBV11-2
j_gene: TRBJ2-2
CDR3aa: CASSFTRNTGELFF

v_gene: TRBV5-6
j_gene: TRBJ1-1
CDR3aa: CASSNIKALNTEAFF

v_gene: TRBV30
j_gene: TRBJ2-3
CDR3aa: CASRLKGRGDTQYF

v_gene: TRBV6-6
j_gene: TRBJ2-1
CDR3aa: CASSYARGPGWEEQFF

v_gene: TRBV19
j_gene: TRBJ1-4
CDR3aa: CASSIGGPGTGYEKLFF

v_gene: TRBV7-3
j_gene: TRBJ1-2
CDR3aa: CASSLTTGRGYTF

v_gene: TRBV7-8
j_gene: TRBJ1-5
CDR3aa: CASSYKLDQPQHF

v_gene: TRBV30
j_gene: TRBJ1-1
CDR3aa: CAWSGLTWAEAFF

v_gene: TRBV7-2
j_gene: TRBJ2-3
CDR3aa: CASSLGSYTDTQYF

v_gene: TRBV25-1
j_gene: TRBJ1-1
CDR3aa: CASSEEQGRNTEAFF

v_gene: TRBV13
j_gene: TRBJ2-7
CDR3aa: CASSPGTDYEQYF

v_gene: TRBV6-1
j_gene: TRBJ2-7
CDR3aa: CASSGGSGVIYEQYF

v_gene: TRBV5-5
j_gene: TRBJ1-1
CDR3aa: CASSLAGGRAFF

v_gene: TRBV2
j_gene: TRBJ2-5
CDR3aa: CASRVGGGQETQYF

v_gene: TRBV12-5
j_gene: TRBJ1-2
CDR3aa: CASGLVRDSYGYTF

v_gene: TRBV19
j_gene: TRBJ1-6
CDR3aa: CASAPRTVSYNSPLHF

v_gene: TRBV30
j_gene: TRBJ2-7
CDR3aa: CAWSVSRRALGFGEQYF

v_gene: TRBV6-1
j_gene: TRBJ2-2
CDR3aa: CASSQDGTRLTGELFF

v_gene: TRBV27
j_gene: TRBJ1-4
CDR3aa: CASRRGLEEKLFF

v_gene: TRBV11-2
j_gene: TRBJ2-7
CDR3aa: CASSLDSNYEQYF

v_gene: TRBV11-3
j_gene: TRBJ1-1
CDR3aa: CASSLQPSTEAFF

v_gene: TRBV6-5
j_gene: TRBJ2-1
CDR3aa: CASSLAGGHNEQFF

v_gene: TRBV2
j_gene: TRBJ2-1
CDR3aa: CASSEAGVWNEQFF

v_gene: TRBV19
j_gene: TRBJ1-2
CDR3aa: CASSPSTGIKKFYGYTF

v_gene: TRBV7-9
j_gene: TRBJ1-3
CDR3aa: CASSLMAQGTGNTIYF

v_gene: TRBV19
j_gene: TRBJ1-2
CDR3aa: CASTRSGVFYGYTF

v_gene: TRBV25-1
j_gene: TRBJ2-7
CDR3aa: CASSGLAGDESSYEQYF

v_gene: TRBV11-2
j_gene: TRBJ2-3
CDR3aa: CASSLDQVDRGGDTQYF

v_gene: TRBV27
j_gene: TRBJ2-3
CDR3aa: CASKESGTDTQYF

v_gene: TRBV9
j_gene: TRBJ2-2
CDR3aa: CASSPGASPTGELFF

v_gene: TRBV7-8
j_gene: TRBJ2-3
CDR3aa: CASRPHKADTQYF

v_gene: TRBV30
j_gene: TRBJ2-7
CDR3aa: CAWSLSWGVEQYF

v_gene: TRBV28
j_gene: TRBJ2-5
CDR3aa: CASSFGSQDRGETQYF